This T cell receptor (beta chain) was found in a study of T cell repertoires in cytomegalovirus infection. Findings and limits, study-wide: CMV-specific TCR beta clonotypes restricted by HLA-C were the ones dominating the ex vivo response.

TCRdb reanalysed the reads using MiXCR and keeps one entry per CDR3 protein. Seen here are 230,000 or so distinct CDR3 sequences, approximately 40% observed once, and the top ten hold approximately 59%. In the case of this clonotype: The antigen is undetermined.

The receptor was isolated from a human donor in good health (CMV status not recorded). Some clones in this sample may be carry-over from other donors' samples. The sequencing here drew on CD8+ T cells from cultured PBMCs, taken from culture after CMV antigen stimulation.

The DNA for the CDR3 is TGTGCCAGCAGCCCAGGGGGGACACTCACCGCCAACGTCCTGACTTTC. It yields the protein CASSPGGTLTANVLTF. This chain connects TRBV7-8 to TRBJ2-6, with D maybe TRBD1 (7 bases). The V end was cut by 5 bases, the J end by 7 bases, with 18 bases between. The CDR3 totals 16 residues. CDR1 is SGHVS and CDR2 is FQNEAQ in the germline V gene.